These 19 T cell receptor beta chains were sequenced from one sample in a study of cytomegalovirus exposure and HLA in healthy donors. Here immunoSEQ multiplex PCR was the method, and the copy in TCRdb shows in-frame clones only, minus some. The repertoire holds roughly 110,000 clones, with 88% as singletons. The sequenced sample consisted of PBMCs. All receptors come from a woman aged 18-35 years in good health and CMV-seropositive.

The V gene is TRBV21-1, the J gene TRBJ2-7; TRBD1, the D gene given by the table, was not confirmed from the DNA. TRBV21-1 is reported as a pseudogene. The CDR3 spans 17 residues. CDR3 protein: CASSKTEWDTVTYEQYF. The DNA for the CDR3 is TGTGCCAGCAGCAAAACTGAGTGGGACACAGTAACCTACGAGCAGTACTTC.

This clone was seen a single time. The genes are TRBV6-5 and TRBJ1-1; D gene uncertain. Germline V lookup: CDR1 MNHEY, CDR2 SVGAGI. Trimming cost V 6 bases and J 2 bases, with 10 bases left between them. The CDR3 is made up of 13 amino acids. CDR3 in DNA: TGTGCCAGCAGCCTCGGTACTAACACTGAAGCTTTCTTT. This codes for CASSLGTNTEAFF.

The rearrangement joins TRBV2 to TRBJ1-1; tentative D call: TRBD1 (5 bases). V lost 7 bases and J lost 7, with 10 bases in between. This CDR3 comprises 11 residues. Germline assignment: CDR1 SNHLY and CDR2 FYNNEI. CDR3 amino acids: CASKGGGEAFF. The CDR3 nucleotides read TGTGCCAGCAAGGGCGGGGGTGAAGCTTTCTTT.

The rearrangement uses TRBV28 and TRBJ1-2; D possibly corresponds to TRBD1 (6 bases). There are 15 residues in the CDR3. Germline V gene data show CDR1 as MDHEN and CDR2 as SYDVKM. V lost 6 bases and J lost 0, with 14 bases in between. The CDR3 loop is CASSALRDTNYGYTF. The CDR3, as DNA: TGTGCCAGCAGCGCTCTCCGGGACACTAACTATGGCTACACCTTC.

J is TRBJ1-6 and V is TRBV5-1; TRBD1 matches 9 bases. With 0 bases clipped from V and 9 bases from J, the junction kept 7 bases outside the gene matches. This CDR3 spans 16 amino acids. Germline CDR1 SGHRS, CDR2 YFSETQ. In nucleotides, the CDR3 is TGCGCCAGCAGCTTGGATGGGGGACAGGGCGTTTCACCCCTCCACTTT. As protein: CASSLDGGQGVSPLHF.

This clone was recorded only once. The rearrangement links TRBV2 to TRBJ2-2; the match to TRBD2 covers 9 bases. With 6 bases clipped from V and 6 bases from J, the junction kept 11 bases outside the gene matches. CDR3 length equals 16 residues. Germline loops: CDR1 SNHLY, CDR2 FYNNEI. CDR3 sequence: CASSSRSRGGPGELFF. Here the CDR3 DNA reads TGTGCCAGCAGCAGTAGATCGCGGGGGGGCCCCGGGGAGCTGTTTTTT.

This chain joins TRBV29-1 and TRBJ2-7; the match to TRBD2 covers 10 bases. The V and J ends lost 6 bases and 2 bases, in that order; junction bases with no gene match: 7. CDR1 is SQVTM and CDR2 is ANQGSEA in the germline V gene. The CDR3 is made up of 14 amino acids. Here the CDR3 DNA reads TGCAGCGTCGCCGGGACTAGCGAAACCTACGAGCAGTACTTC. This translates into CSVAGTSETYEQYF.

The chain employs TRBV28 and TRBJ1-2; 9 bases are a match to TRBD1. The V gene's germline CDR1 is MDHEN and CDR2 SYDVKM. The CDR3 loop spans 13 amino acids. J gave up 8 bases and V 7 bases, and 8 bases lay outside the gene matches. CDR3 in amino acids: CASNTGGQKGYTF. Written as DNA, the CDR3 is TGTGCCAGCAATACAGGGGGCCAAAAAGGCTACACCTTC.

This clone showed up just a few times. The rearrangement links TRBV6-1 to TRBJ2-7; 8 bases align to TRBD1. V was clipped by 0 bases and J by 4 bases; unmatched bases: 8. The germline CDR1 and CDR2 sequences are MNHNS and SASEGT. The CDR3 loop spans 16 amino acids. This CDR3 reads CASSEALRTGNYEQYF. As DNA, the CDR3 is TGTGCCAGCAGTGAAGCGCTCAGGACAGGGAATTACGAGCAGTACTTC.

The chain uses TRBV5-1 and TRBJ2-2; D unclear. The V and J ends lost 4 bases and 0 bases respectively, with 10 bases between them. Germline V gene sequence: CDR1 SGHRS, CDR2 YFSETQ. This CDR3 spans 15 amino acids. The CDR3 DNA sequence: TGCGCCAGCAGCACCCCGAGCCCGAACACCGGGGAGCTGTTTTTT. Its translation is CASSTPSPNTGELFF.

The chain has TRBV11-2 and TRBJ2-5, with 8 bases that match TRBD2. Per germline, CDR1 SGHAT and CDR2 FQNNGV. There are 15 residues in the CDR3. V was clipped by 2 bases and J by 3 bases; unmatched bases: 5. As DNA, the CDR3 is TGTGCCAGCAGCTTATTAGGGACTAGGGAAGAGACCCAGTACTTC. Translation: CASSLLGTREETQYF.

V usage is TRBV9 and J usage is TRBJ2-2, with 9 nucleotides matching TRBD2. Looked up from germline, CDR1 is SGDLS and CDR2 is YYNGEE. This CDR3 is 15 amino acids long. With 3 bases clipped from V and 1 base from J, the junction kept 1 base outside the gene matches. This CDR3 is CASSGSGGNTGELFF. Written as DNA, the CDR3 is TGTGCCAGCAGCGGTAGCGGGGGGAACACCGGGGAGCTGTTTTTT.

The chain combines TRBV19 with TRBJ2-3; 9 bases match TRBD1. V was clipped by 4 bases and J by 3 bases; unmatched bases: 5. From germline, CDR1 is LNHDA and CDR2 SQIVND (reference sequence). The CDR3 loop spans 15 amino acids. This chain's CDR3 is CASSTRQGGTDTQYF. The CDR3 nucleotides are TGTGCCAGTAGTACCCGACAGGGGGGGACAGATACGCAGTATTTT.

The J gene is TRBJ2-5, the V gene TRBV6-6, with D possibly being TRBD1 (5 bases). Germline V lookup: CDR1 MNHNY, CDR2 SVGAGI (reference sequence). CDR3 size: 15 residues. V lost 3 bases to trimming and J lost 2 bases, with 13 bases between them. The CDR3 sequence is CASSYGARPQETQYF. Here the CDR3 DNA reads TGTGCCAGCAGTTATGGGGCCCGTCCGCAAGAGACCCAGTACTTC.

In DNA form, the CDR3 reads TGTGCCAGTAGTAGGAAGGCCCAGGGGGGCTACTATGGCTACACCTTC. Protein product: CASSRKAQGGYYGYTF. This chain joins TRBV19 and TRBJ1-2, with 7 bases fitting TRBD1. CDR3 length equals 16 residues. Trimming removed 4 bases from V and 3 bases from J; junction bases left unmatched: 11. The germline V gene has CDR1 LNHDA and CDR2 SQIVND (reference sequence).

This clone was found once. The rearrangement uses TRBV7-6 and TRBJ2-2; 9 nucleotides line up with TRBD1. Germline V gene lookup returns CDR1 SGHVS and CDR2 FNYEAQ. J gave up 6 bases and V 5 bases, and 19 bases lay outside the gene matches. The CDR3 consists of 19 residues. The DNA of the CDR3 is TGTGCCAGCAGCCAATTCCGGACAGGGGTTTTATTGGTACCCGGGGAGCTGTTTTTT. It is translated as CASSQFRTGVLLVPGELFF.

The chain combines TRBV6-6 with TRBJ1-2; 9 bases are shared with TRBD1. The CDR3 covers 13 residues. With 5 bases clipped from V and 7 bases from J, the junction kept 5 bases outside the gene matches. CDR1 and CDR2 (germline): MNHNY, SVGAGI (reference sequence). The CDR3 sequence is CASSPGTGFGYTF. In nucleotides, the CDR3 is TGTGCCAGCAGTCCCGGGACAGGGTTTGGCTACACCTTC.

This clone was picked up a small number of times. The V and J genes are TRBV15 and TRBJ2-7, with D maybe TRBD1 (7 bases). The CDR3 is 16 amino acids. The V end was cut by 1 base, the J end by 2 bases, with 15 bases between. The germline gives CDR1 LNHNV, CDR2 YYDKDF (reference sequence). The CDR3 reads CATSRVPGQRAYEQYF. CDR3 DNA sequence: TGTGCCACCAGCAGAGTTCCGGGACAGCGGGCCTACGAGCAGTACTTC.

The rearrangement uses TRBV7-2 and TRBJ1-2; D uncertain. The CDR3 consists of 13 residues. Deletions cut 5 bases from V and 8 bases from J, with 15 bases between. Germline V gene sequence: CDR1 SGHTA, CDR2 FQGNSA. The DNA for the CDR3 is TGTGCCAGCAGCCCCGGGGAGGGAACGGGCTACACCTTC. Residues: CASSPGEGTGYTF.